Shown below are 20 T cell receptor beta chains from a single sample sequenced in a study of cytomegalovirus exposure and HLA in healthy donors. Generated by immunoSEQ multiplex PCR, the TCRdb table keeps only in-frame clones and is missing some. The sample shows approximately 100,000 clones, around nine tenths of them seen only once. What was sequenced was PBMCs. These receptors came from a woman in her 30s in good health and CMV-seronegative.

This chain joins TRBV5-4 and TRBJ1-5; D uncertain. Trimming took 1 base from V and 6 from J, leaving 8 bases between them. The CDR3 contains 13 residues. Germline CDR1 and CDR2: SGHNT and YYREEE (reference sequence). The CDR3 region has the DNA TGTGCCAGCAGCTTGCTGGGGAGTCAGCCCCAGCATTTT. Its translation: CASSLLGSQPQHF.

As concerns this clone: This sample also contains other DNA sequences that code for the same CDR3. This chain connects TRBV4-1 to TRBJ1-1; D is ambiguous. The CDR3 extends over 14 amino acids. CDR1 MGHRA and CDR2 YSYEKL come from the germline V gene. Trimming stripped 0 bases from V and 1 base from J, with 6 bases between. This CDR3 reads CASSQDSGNTEAFF. In DNA, the CDR3 is TGCGCCAGCAGCCAAGATTCAGGGAACACTGAAGCTTTCTTT.

This clone was counted once. The chain links TRBV19 to TRBJ2-2, with 8 bases that match TRBD1. The germline gives CDR1 LNHDA, CDR2 SQIVND (reference sequence). The length of the CDR3 is 12 residues. J was trimmed by 9 bases and V by 5 bases; bases with no gene match: 2. The CDR3 nucleotides read TGTGCCAGTAGTCCCAGGGGGCGGGAGCTGTTTTTT. It yields the protein CASSPRGRELFF.

The rearrangement links TRBV28 to TRBJ1-1; the D gene is possibly TRBD1 (5 bases). The CDR3 runs to 13 residues. Germline V gene lookup returns CDR1 MDHEN and CDR2 SYDVKM. V was cut by 4 bases and J by 1 base, with 7 bases left in between. CDR3: CASSWGQNTEAFF. CDR3 DNA: TGTGCCAGCAGTTGGGGCCAGAACACTGAAGCTTTCTTT.

The chain employs TRBV5-1 and TRBJ1-3, with D possibly being TRBD1 (5 bases). The CDR3 spans 15 residues. In germline, CDR1 is SGHRS, CDR2 YFSETQ. Trimming took off 1 base at V and 2 bases at J, with 10 bases between the two ends. The CDR3 loop reads CASSLLGGAGNTIYF. CDR3 nucleotides: TGCGCCAGCAGCTTGTTGGGGGGAGCTGGAAACACCATATATTTT.

The chain uses TRBV15 and TRBJ1-3; TRBD1 agrees at 10 bases. The CDR3 sequence is 16 residues long. Germline V CDR1 and CDR2: LNHNV, YYDKDF (reference sequence). With 1 base clipped from V and 4 bases from J, the junction kept 4 bases outside the gene matches. The CDR3 DNA follows: TGTGCCACCAGCAGAGGGGGACAGGGGAAGGGAAACACCATATATTTT. This sequence encodes CATSRGGQGKGNTIYF.

The chain employs TRBV19 and TRBJ1-6; D call uncertain. In germline, CDR1 is LNHDA, CDR2 SQIVND (reference sequence). V was trimmed by 7 bases and J by 4 bases, leaving 17 bases between them. This CDR3 has 16 residues. The chain's CDR3 is CASISDWTPYNSPLHF. The CDR3 nucleotides read TGTGCCAGTATCTCGGACTGGACCCCATATAATTCACCCCTCCACTTT.

V and J are TRBV7-3 and TRBJ2-2, with D maybe TRBD1 (6 bases). Germline lookup yields CDR1 SGHTA and CDR2 FQGTGA. CDR3 length: 14 residues. V lost 10 bases to trimming and J lost 0 bases, with 12 bases between them. DNA of the CDR3: TGTGCCAACACCGGGACATCGAACACCGGGGAGCTGTTTTTT. It encodes CANTGTSNTGELFF. The full variable domain, its missing parts supplied by reference TRBV7-3 and TRBJ2-2, is GAGVSQTPSNKVTEKGKYVELRCDPISGHTALYWYRQSLGQGPEFLIYFQGTGAADDSGLPNDRFFAVRPEGSVSTLKIQRTERGDSAVYLCANTGTSNTGELFFGEGSRLTVL.

The chain couples TRBV12-5 to TRBJ2-2; no definite D call. Germline CDR1 reads LGHNT; CDR2 reads FRNRAP. V was pared by 6 bases and J by 3 bases, with 11 bases between. This CDR3 is built from 14 residues. CDR3 coding DNA: TGTGCTAGTGGCGCCGGTTCGGACACCGGGGAGCTGTTTTTT. It yields the protein CASGAGSDTGELFF. The full variable domain, its missing parts supplied by reference TRBV12-5 and TRBJ2-2, is DARVTQTPRHKVTEMGQEVTMRCQPILGHNTVFWYRQTMMQGLELLAYFRNRAPLDDSGMPKDRFSAEMPDATLATLKIQPSEPRDSAVYFCASGAGSDTGELFFGEGSRLTVL.

DNA of the CDR3: TGTGCCATCAGTGGGGACAGGGCGAACACCGGGGAGCTGTTTTTT. Its translation: CAISGDRANTGELFF. The chain has TRBV10-3 and TRBJ2-2; TRBD1 aligns across 9 bases. The CDR3 runs to 15 residues. Unmatched junction bases numbered 0, after V lost 4 bases and J lost 0 bases. CDR1 is ENHRY and CDR2 is SYGVKD in the germline V gene.

The chain couples TRBV6-5 to TRBJ2-1; weak D call: TRBD1 (5 bases). Deletions cut 5 bases from V and 0 bases from J, with 11 bases between. Germline CDR1 reads MNHEY; CDR2 reads SVGAGI. The CDR3 consists of 15 residues. CDR3 sequence: CASSRTGSSYNEQFF. For the CDR3, the DNA is TGTGCCAGCAGTCGAACAGGTAGCTCCTACAATGAGCAGTTCTTC.

The chain is built from TRBV18 and TRBJ1-2; a possible D gene is TRBD1 (6 bases). This CDR3 is 12 amino acids long. Per the germline V gene, CDR1 is KGHSH and CDR2 is LQKENI. V was pared by 6 bases and J by 4 bases, with 9 bases between. The CDR3 sequence: CASSDRPYGYTF. The CDR3 nucleotides read TGTGCCAGCTCGGACAGACCCTATGGCTACACCTTC.

This chain uses TRBV19 with TRBJ1-1, with 7 bases that match TRBD1. Germline V gene data show CDR1 as LNHDA and CDR2 as SQIVND (reference sequence). V was pared by 4 bases and J by 1 base, with 6 bases of the junction left unmatched. This CDR3 has 15 amino acids. The CDR3 region is CASSKSQGPNTEAFF. CDR3 sequence (DNA): TGTGCCAGTAGTAAATCACAGGGGCCGAACACTGAAGCTTTCTTT.

This chain connects TRBV19 to TRBJ1-1, with a possible D match to TRBD1 (6 bases). The CDR3 is 15 amino acids. Trimming took off 1 base at V and 2 bases at J, with 11 bases between the two ends. CDR1 and CDR2 (germline): LNHDA, SQIVND (reference sequence). The CDR3: CASSIVGGVNTEAFF. The CDR3 DNA reads as TGTGCCAGTAGTATAGTAGGGGGGGTCAACACTGAAGCTTTCTTT.

This sequence joins TRBV6-5 and TRBJ1-1; no definite D call. V lost 0 bases and J 8 bases, leaving 7 bases between the germline ends. Germline V gives CDR1 MNHEY, CDR2 SVGAGI. There are 12 residues in the CDR3. The chain's CDR3 is CASSYSGREAFF. CDR3 nucleotide sequence: TGTGCCAGCAGTTACTCGGGCAGGGAAGCTTTCTTT.

The V gene is TRBV11-2, the J gene TRBJ2-3; TRBD1 agrees at 9 bases. V gave up 3 bases and J gave up 2 bases; unmatched junction bases: 3. CDR3 length: 15 amino acids. CDR1 is SGHAT, CDR2 FQNNGV, per germline. This CDR3 is CASSFRDRDTDTQYF. The DNA for the CDR3 is TGTGCCAGCAGCTTCCGGGACAGGGACACAGATACGCAGTATTTT.

V usage is TRBV7-2 and J usage is TRBJ2-1, with D uncertain. The V gene's germline CDR1 is SGHTA and CDR2 FQGNSA. This CDR3 has 13 residues. Between the trimmed V and J ends, which lost 3 bases and 5 bases, there was a span of 8 bases. The CDR3 DNA sequence: TGTGCCAGCAGCTTGGCCTTCCACAATGAGCAGTTCTTC. This encodes CASSLAFHNEQFF.

The rearrangement uses TRBV29-1 and TRBJ1-5; a possible D gene is TRBD1 (5 bases). V was shortened by 8 bases and J by 5 bases, with 19 bases between the two germline ends. Germline CDR1 is SQVTM and CDR2 is ANQGSEA. There are 14 residues in the CDR3. This CDR3 is CSLTGGGRDQPQHF. The CDR3 nucleotides read TGCAGCTTGACCGGGGGGGGACGAGATCAGCCCCAGCATTTT.

The chain is built from TRBV23-1 and TRBJ2-7; 10 bases match TRBD1. TRBV23-1 is an ORF, with its function uncertain. V was pared by 4 bases and J by 4 bases, with 10 bases of the junction left unmatched. The CDR3 is 16 amino acids. The CDR3 DNA reads as TGCGCCAGCAGTCTCCCAGACAGGGGGCTAGGATACGAGCAGTACTTC. This gives the protein CASSLPDRGLGYEQYF.

This chain connects TRBV5-1 to TRBJ1-6; D not resolved. Looked up from germline, CDR1 is SGHRS and CDR2 is YFSETQ. The V and J ends lost 5 bases and 0 bases respectively, with 6 bases between them. The CDR3 contains 14 residues. CDR3 nucleotide sequence: TGCGCCAGCAGGGGGAGCTCCTATAATTCACCCCTCCACTTT. Translation gives CASRGSSYNSPLHF.